These 7 T cell receptor beta chains came from one sample sequenced in a study of PD-L1 blockade in urothelial cancer. Libraries were prepared by immunoSEQ multiplex PCR; TCRdb keeps only in-frame clonotypes and omits some of them. The sample shows roughly 50,000 clones, 65% to 90% of them seen only once. The time point denotes: pretreatment peripheral blood. The sequenced sample was PBMCs, obtained around atezolizumab (anti-PD-L1) treatment. These receptors originate from a man aged 65 to 79 with urothelial cancer.

The V and J genes are TRBV30 and TRBJ1-1; a possible D gene is TRBD1 (5 bases). The CDR3 length is 13 residues. Germline V gene lookup returns CDR1 GTSNPN and CDR2 SVGIG (reference sequence). V was pared by 3 bases and J by 5 bases, with 13 bases between. CDR3 protein: CAWRPIAGTEAFF. The CDR3 DNA follows: TGTGCCTGGAGACCGATAGCAGGGACTGAAGCTTTCTTT.

V is TRBV7-9 and J is TRBJ2-6; no firm D call. Germline V gene data show CDR1 as SEHNR and CDR2 as FQNEAQ (reference sequence). Trimming left V 5 bases short and J 4 bases short, with 9 bases between. The CDR3 runs to 14 residues. The CDR3, as DNA: TGTGCCAGCAGCCCTCGGCGGGGGGCCAACGTCCTGACTTTC. Protein: CASSPRRGANVLTF. The complete variable domain, with remaining parts taken from reference TRBV7-9 and TRBJ2-6, reads DTGVSQNPRHKITKRGQNVTFRCDPISEHNRLYWYRQTLGQGPEFLTYFQNEAQLEKSRLLSDRFSAERPKGSFSTLEIQRTEQGDSAMYLCASSPRRGANVLTFGAGSRLTVL.

For this clone: A junction end diverges from the germline sequence, so it may reflect a read error. V is TRBV7-2 and J is TRBJ1-4, with unresolved D. Germline CDR1 reads SGHTA; CDR2 reads FQGNSA. This CDR3 has 9 amino acids. CDR3 DNA: TGTGCCAGCAGCCAGGCCCCAACTTTT. Translation: CASSQAPTF.

This chain joins TRBV5-1 and TRBJ2-5; 9 bases agree with TRBD2. The CDR3 runs to 16 residues. Per the germline V gene, CDR1 is SGHRS and CDR2 is YFSETQ. V lost 0 bases to trimming and J lost 5 bases; unmatched junction nucleotides: 8. CDR3 loop: CASSLASSGSGETQYF. Written as DNA, the CDR3 is TGCGCCAGCAGCTTGGCGAGTAGCGGGAGTGGTGAGACCCAGTACTTC.

This chain joins TRBV5-1 and TRBJ2-1, with 12 bases matching TRBD2. V was clipped by 1 base and J by 6 bases; unmatched bases: 8. CDR3 size: 17 residues. Per germline, CDR1 SGHRS and CDR2 YFSETQ. CDR3: CASSLRASGRAANEQFF. CDR3 in DNA: TGCGCCAGCAGCTTGCGGGCTAGCGGGAGGGCCGCCAATGAGCAGTTCTTC.

The rearrangement uses TRBV5-1 and TRBJ2-7, with D possibly matching TRBD1 (5 bases). The CDR3 length is 14 residues. V dropped 0 bases and J dropped 0 bases, with 7 bases sitting between them. Germline values: CDR1 SGHRS, CDR2 YFSETQ. CDR3: CASSLEGFSYEQYF. CDR3 nucleotide sequence: TGCGCCAGCAGCTTGGAGGGGTTCTCCTACGAGCAGTACTTC.

The chain combines TRBV5-1 with TRBJ2-7; 7 bases match TRBD1. V lost 3 bases and J lost 3; bases outside the gene matches: 3. The CDR3 runs 13 residues. CDR1 is SGHRS and CDR2 is YFSETQ in the germline V gene. The CDR3 loop is CASSWDSYYEQYF. The CDR3 nucleotides read TGCGCCAGCAGCTGGGACAGTTACTACGAGCAGTACTTC.